This T cell receptor beta chain was profiled in a study of CD8 T cells in ankylosing spondylitis. Broader study findings: Peripheral blood held disease-linked clones only at relatively low frequency, and these were CD8+. Reportedly, matched ankylosing spondylitis synovial fluid was significantly enriched for disease-linked clones. Reactive arthritis synovial fluid and blood previously showed some of these motif variants.

This clonotype was observed a single time. Its antigen remains unknown. This CDR3 is built from 15 residues. Germline loops: CDR1 MDHEN, CDR2 SYDVKM. V was cut by 11 bases and J by 0 bases, with 19 bases left in between. By quantitative 5'-RACE with molecular barcodes, the TCR beta libraries were made. From the 5' RACE reads, TCRdb called clonotypes with MiXCR, one entry per CDR3 protein. The data contain about 160,000 distinct CDR3 sequences, around two fifths of them singletons. Sequenced material: synovial fluid, either unsorted or a sorted T cell fraction (not recorded which). The TCR sequence derives from a male donor with ankylosing spondylitis. The rearrangement links TRBV28 to TRBJ1-1; D call uncertain. This CDR3 is CASSRGLPMNTEAFF. Written as DNA, the CDR3 is TGTGCCTCCTCACGAGGGCTTCCAATGAACACTGAAGCTTTCTTT.